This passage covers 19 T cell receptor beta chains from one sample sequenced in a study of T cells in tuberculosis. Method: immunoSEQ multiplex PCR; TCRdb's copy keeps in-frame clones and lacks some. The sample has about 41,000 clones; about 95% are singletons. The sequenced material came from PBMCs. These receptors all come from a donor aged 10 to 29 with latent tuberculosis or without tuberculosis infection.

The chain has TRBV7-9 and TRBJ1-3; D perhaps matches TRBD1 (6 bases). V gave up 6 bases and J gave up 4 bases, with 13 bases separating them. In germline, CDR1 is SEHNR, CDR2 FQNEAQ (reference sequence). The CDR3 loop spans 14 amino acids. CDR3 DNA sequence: TGTGCCAGCAGAGGGGGATTTCAGGGAAACACCATATATTTT. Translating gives CASRGGFQGNTIYF.

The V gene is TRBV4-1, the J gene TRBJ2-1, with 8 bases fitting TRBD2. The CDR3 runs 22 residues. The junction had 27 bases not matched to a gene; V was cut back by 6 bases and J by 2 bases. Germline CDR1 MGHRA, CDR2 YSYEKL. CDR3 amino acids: CASRLLLGRGGEELGAYNEQFF. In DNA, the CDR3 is TGCGCCAGCAGGCTGCTTCTCGGACGGGGGGGTGAGGAGTTAGGTGCCTACAATGAGCAGTTCTTC.

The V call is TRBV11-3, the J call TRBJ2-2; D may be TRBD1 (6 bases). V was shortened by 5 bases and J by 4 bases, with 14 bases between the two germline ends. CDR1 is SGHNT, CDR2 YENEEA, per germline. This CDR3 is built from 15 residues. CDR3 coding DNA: TGTGCCAGCAGCGCCGGGGACACTACCACCGGGGAGCTGTTTTTT. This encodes CASSAGDTTTGELFF.

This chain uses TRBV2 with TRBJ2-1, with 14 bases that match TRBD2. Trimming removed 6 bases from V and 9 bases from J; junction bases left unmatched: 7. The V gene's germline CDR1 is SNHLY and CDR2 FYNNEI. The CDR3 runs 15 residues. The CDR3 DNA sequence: TGTGCCAGCAGGAGGACTAGCGGGGGGTTCTTTGAGCAGTTCTTC. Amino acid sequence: CASRRTSGGFFEQFF.

The CDR3 region has the DNA TGTGCCAGCAGTCGGGGGGGGCGGGGGGCCACCGGGGAGACCCAGTACTTC. This sequence encodes CASSRGGRGATGETQYF. The chain is built from TRBV27 and TRBJ2-5; 8 bases fit TRBD2. The CDR3 has 17 amino acids. Germline CDR1 reads MNHEY; CDR2 reads SMNVEV (reference sequence). Losses at the gene ends were 5 bases for V and 5 bases for J; bases not matched to a gene: 16.

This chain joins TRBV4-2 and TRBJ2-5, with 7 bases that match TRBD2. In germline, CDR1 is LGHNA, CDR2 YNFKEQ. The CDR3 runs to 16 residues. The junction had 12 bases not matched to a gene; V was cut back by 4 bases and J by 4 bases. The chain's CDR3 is CASSPTIRGDAETQYF. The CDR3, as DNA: TGTGCCAGCAGCCCAACGATTCGGGGGGATGCAGAGACCCAGTACTTC.

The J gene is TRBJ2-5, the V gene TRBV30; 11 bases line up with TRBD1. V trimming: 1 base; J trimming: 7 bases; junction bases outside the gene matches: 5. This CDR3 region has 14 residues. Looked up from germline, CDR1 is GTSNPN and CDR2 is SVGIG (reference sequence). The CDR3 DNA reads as TGTGCCTGGAGTGGGGACAGGGGGTGGGTGACCCAGTACTTC. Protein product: CAWSGDRGWVTQYF. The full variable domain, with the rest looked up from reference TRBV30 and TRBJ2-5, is SQTIHQWPATLVQPVGSPLSLECTVEGTSNPNLYWYRQAAGRGLQLLFYSVGIGQISSEVPQNLSASRPQDRQFILSSKKLLLSDSGFYLCAWSGDRGWVTQYFGPGTRLLVL.

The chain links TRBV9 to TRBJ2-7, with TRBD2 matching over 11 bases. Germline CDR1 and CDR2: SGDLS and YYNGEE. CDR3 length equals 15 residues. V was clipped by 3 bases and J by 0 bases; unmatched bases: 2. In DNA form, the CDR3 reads TGTGCCAGCAGCGACGGGACTAGCGGCTCCTACGAGCAGTACTTC. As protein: CASSDGTSGSYEQYF.

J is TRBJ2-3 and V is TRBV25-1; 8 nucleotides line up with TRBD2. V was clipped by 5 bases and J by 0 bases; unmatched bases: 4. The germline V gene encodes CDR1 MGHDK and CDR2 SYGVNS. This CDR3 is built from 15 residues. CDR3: CASSRGGHSTDTQYF. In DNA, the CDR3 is TGTGCCAGCAGTCGGGGGGGCCACAGCACAGATACGCAGTATTTT.

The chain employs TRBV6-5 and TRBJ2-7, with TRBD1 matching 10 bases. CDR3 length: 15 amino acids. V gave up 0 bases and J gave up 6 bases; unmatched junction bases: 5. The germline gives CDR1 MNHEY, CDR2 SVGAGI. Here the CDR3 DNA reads TGTGCCAGCAGTTACTCGGGGACAGGGGTCGGCGAGCAGTACTTC. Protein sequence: CASSYSGTGVGEQYF.

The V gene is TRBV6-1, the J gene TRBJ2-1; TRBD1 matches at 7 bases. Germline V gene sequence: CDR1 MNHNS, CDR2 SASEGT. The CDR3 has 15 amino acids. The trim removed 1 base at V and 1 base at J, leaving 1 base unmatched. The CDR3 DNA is TGTGCCAGCAGTGAAGAGGGGGCATCCTACAATGAGCAGTTCTTC. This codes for CASSEEGASYNEQFF.

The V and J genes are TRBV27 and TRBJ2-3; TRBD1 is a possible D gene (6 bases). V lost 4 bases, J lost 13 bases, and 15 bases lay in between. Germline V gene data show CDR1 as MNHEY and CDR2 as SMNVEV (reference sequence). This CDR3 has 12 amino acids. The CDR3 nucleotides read TGTGCCAGCAGTTCCCAGGGGTCCCAGGAGTATTTT. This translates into CASSSQGSQEYF.

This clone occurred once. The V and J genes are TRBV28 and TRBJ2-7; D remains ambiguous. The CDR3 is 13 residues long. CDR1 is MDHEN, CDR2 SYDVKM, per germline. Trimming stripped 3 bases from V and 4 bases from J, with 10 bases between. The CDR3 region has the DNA TGTGCCAGCAGTTTCCCCTCCTCTTACGAGCAGTACTTC. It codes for CASSFPSSYEQYF.

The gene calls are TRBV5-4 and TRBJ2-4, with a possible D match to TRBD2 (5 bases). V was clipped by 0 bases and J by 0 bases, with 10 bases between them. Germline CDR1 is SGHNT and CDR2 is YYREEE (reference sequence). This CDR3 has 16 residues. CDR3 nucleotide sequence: TGTGCCAGCAGCTTGGACGGACTTATAGCCAAAAACATTCAGTACTTC. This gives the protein CASSLDGLIAKNIQYF.

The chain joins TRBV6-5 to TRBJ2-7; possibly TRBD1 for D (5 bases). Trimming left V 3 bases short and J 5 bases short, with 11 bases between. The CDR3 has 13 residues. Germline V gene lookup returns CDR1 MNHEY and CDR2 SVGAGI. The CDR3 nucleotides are TGTGCCAGCAGTTATCTAGGGGCCCACGAGCAGTACTTC. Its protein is CASSYLGAHEQYF.

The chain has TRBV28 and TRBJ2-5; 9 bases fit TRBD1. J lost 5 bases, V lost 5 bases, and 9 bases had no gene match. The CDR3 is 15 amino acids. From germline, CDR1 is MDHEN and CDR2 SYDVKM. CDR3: CASSTLTGGRETQYF. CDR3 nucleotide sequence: TGTGCCAGCAGTACACTTACAGGGGGCCGGGAGACCCAGTACTTC.

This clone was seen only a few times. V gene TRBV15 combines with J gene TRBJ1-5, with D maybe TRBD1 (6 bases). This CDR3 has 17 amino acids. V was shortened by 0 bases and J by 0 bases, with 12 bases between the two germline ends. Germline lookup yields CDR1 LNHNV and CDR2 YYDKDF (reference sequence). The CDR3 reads CATSREGAGYSNQPQHF. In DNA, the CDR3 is TGTGCCACCAGCAGAGAGGGGGCGGGTTATAGCAATCAGCCCCAGCATTTT.

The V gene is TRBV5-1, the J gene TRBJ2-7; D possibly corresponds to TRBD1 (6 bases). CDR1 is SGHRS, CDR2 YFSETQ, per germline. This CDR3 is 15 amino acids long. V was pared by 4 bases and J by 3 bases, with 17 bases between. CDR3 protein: CASSLSVGAGYEQYF. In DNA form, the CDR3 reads TGCGCCAGCAGCCTAAGCGTGGGGGCCGGCTACGAGCAGTACTTC.

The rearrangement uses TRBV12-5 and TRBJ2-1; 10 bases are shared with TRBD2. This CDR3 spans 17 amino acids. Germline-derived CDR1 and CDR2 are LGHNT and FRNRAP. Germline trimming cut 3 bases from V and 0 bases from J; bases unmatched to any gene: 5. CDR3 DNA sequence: TGTGCTAGTGGTTTATTCAGCGGGGGGGGCTCCTACAATGAGCAGTTCTTC. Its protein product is CASGLFSGGGSYNEQFF.